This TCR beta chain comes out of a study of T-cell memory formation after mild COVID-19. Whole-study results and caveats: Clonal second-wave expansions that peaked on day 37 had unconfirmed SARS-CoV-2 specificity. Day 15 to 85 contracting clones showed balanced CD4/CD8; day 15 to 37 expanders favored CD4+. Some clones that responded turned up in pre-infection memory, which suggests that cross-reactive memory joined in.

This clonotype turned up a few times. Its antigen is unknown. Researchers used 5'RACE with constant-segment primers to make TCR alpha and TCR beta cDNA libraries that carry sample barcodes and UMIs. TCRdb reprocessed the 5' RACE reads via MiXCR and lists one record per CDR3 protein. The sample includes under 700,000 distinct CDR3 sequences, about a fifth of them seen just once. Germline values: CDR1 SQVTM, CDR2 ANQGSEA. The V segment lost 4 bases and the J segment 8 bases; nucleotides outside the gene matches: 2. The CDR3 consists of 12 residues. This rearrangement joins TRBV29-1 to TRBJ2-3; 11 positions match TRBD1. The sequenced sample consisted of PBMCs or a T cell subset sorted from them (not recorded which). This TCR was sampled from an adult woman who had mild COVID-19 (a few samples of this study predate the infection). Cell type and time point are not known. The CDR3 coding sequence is TGCAGCGTTGGGGGGACAGGGGGTACGCAGTATTTT. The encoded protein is CSVGGTGGTQYF.